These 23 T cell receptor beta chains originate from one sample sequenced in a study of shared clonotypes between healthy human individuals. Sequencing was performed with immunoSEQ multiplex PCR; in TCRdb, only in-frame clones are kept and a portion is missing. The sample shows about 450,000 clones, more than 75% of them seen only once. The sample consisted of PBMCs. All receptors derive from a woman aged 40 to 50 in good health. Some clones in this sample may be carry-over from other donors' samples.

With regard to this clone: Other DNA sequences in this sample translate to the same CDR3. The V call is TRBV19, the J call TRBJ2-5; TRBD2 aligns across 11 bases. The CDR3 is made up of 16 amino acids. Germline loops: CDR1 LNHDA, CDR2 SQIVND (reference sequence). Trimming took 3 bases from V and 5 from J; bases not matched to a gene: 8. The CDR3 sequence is CASSIGLAGGQETQYF. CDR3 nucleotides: TGTGCCAGTAGTATTGGATTAGCGGGAGGGCAGGAGACCCAGTACTTC.

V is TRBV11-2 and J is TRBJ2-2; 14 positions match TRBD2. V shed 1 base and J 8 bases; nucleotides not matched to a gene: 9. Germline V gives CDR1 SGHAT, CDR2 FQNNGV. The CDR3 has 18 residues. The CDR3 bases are TGTGCCAGCAGCTTAGGGGGACTAGCGGGAGAGTTTATAGGGGAGCTGTTTTTT. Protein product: CASSLGGLAGEFIGELFF.

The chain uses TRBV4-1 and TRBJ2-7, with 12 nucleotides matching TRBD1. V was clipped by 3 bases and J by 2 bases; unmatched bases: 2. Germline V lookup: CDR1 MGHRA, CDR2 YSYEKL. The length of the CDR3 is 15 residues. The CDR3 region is CASSQGTGGTYEQYF. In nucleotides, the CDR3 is TGCGCCAGCAGCCAGGGGACAGGGGGCACCTACGAGCAGTACTTC.

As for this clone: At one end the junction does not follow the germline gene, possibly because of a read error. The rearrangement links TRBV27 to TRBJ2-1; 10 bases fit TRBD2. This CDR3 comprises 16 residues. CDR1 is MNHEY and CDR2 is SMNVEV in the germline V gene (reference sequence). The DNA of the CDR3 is TGTGCCGGCAGGCTGGAGCTAGCGGGAGCCTACAATGAGCAGTTCTTC. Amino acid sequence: CAGRLELAGAYNEQFF.

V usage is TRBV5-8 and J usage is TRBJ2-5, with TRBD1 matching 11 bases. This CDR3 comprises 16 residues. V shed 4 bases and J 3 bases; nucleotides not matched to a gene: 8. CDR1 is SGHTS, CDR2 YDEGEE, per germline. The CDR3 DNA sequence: TGTGCCAGCAGCGCACTCCGGGACAGGGGGGAAGAGACCCAGTACTTC. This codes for CASSALRDRGEETQYF.

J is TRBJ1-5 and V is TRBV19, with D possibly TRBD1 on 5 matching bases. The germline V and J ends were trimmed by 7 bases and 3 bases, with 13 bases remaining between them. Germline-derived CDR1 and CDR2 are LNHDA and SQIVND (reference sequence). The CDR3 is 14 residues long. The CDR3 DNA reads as TGTGCCAGTACCCCAGGGCAGTCCAATCAGCCCCAGCATTTT. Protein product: CASTPGQSNQPQHF.

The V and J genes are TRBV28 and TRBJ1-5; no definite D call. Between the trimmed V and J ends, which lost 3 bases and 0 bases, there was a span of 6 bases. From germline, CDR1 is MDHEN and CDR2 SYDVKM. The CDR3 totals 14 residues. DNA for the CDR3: TGTGCCAGCAGTTTGAGATATAGCAATCAGCCCCAGCATTTT. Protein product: CASSLRYSNQPQHF.

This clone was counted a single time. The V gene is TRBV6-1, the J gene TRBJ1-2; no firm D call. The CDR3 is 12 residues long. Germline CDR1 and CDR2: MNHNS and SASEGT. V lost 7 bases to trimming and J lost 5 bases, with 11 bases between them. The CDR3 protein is CASTSLGYGYTF. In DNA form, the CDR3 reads TGTGCCAGCACCAGCCTGGGGTATGGCTACACCTTC.

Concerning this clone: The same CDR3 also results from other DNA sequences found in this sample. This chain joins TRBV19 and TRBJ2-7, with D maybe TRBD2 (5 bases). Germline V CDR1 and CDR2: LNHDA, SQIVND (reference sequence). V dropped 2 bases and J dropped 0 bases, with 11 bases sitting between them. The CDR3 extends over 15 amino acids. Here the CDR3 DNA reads TGTGCCAGTAGTATAAGGGCCGGGGTCTCCTACGAGCAGTACTTC. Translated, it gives CASSIRAGVSYEQYF.

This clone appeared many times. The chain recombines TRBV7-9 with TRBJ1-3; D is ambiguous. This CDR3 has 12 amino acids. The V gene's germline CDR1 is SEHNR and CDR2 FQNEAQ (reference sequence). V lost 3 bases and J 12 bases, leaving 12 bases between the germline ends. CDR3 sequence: CASSFSGELIYF. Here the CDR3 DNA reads TGTGCCAGCAGCTTTAGCGGGGAGCTCATATATTTT.

CDR3 sequence (DNA): TGTGCCATCAGTGACCGAGCGGGAGGGGGCACCGGGGAGCTGTTTTTT. Translated: CAISDRAGGGTGELFF. The rearrangement uses TRBV10-3 and TRBJ2-2; 10 bases are shared with TRBD2. The CDR3 is 16 residues long. J gave up 4 bases and V 3 bases, and 5 bases lay outside the gene matches. Germline V gene lookup returns CDR1 ENHRY and CDR2 SYGVKD.

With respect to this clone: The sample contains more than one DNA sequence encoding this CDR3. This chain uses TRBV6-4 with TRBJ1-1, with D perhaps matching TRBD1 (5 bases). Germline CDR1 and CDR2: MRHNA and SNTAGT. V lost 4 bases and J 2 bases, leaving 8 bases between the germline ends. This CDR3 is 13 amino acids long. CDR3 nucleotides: TGTGCCAGCAGTGCTCAGGGAAACACTGAAGCTTTCTTT. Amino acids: CASSAQGNTEAFF.

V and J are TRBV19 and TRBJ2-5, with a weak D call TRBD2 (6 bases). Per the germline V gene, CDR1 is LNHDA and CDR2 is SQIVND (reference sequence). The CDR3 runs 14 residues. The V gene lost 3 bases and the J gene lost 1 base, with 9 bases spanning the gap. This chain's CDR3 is CASSMGGGQETQYF. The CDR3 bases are TGTGCCAGTAGTATGGGAGGAGGCCAAGAGACCCAGTACTTC.

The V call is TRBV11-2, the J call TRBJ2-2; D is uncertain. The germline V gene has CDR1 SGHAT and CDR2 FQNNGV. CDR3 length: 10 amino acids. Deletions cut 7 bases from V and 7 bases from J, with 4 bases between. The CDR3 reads CASKIGELFF. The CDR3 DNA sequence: TGTGCCAGCAAAATCGGGGAGCTGTTTTTT.

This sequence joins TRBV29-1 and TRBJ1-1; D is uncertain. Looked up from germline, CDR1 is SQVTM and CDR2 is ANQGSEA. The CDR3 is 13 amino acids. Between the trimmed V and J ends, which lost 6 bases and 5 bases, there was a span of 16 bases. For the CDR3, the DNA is TGCAGCGTCCGGGTTAGTGGATTTACTGAAGCTTTCTTT. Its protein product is CSVRVSGFTEAFF.

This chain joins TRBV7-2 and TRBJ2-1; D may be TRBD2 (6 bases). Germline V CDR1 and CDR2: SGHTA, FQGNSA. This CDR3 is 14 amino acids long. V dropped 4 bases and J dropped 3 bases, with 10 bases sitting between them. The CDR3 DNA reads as TGTGCCAGCAGCTCGGGACTTGACTACAATGAGCAGTTCTTC. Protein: CASSSGLDYNEQFF.

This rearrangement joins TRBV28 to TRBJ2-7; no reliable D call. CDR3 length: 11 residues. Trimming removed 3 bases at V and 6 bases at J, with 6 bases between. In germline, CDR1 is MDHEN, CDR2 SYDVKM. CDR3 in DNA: TGTGCCAGCAGTTTTGGCTTCGAGCAGTACTTC. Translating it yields CASSFGFEQYF. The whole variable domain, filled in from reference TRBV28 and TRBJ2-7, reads DVKVTQSSRYLVKRTGEKVFLECVQDMDHENMFWYRQDPGLGLRLIYFSYDVKMKEKGDIPEGYSVSREKKERFSLILESASTNQTSMYLCASSFGFEQYFGPGTRLTVT.

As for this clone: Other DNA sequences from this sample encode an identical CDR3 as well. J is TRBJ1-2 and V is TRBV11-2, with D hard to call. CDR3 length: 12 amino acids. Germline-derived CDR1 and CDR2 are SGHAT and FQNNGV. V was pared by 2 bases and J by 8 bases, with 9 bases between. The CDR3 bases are TGTGCCAGCAGCTTAACTGGATACGGCTACACCTTC. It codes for CASSLTGYGYTF.

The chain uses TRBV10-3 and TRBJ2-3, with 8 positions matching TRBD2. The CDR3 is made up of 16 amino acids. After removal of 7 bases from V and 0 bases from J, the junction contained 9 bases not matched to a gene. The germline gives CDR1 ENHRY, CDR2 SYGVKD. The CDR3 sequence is CAIKPSAGVSTDTQYF. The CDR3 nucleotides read TGTGCCATCAAGCCCTCAGCGGGAGTCAGCACAGATACGCAGTATTTT.

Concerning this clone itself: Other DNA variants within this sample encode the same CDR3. The CDR3 here is CASSLAVQETQYF. CDR3 DNA sequence: TGCGCCAGCAGCCTAGCGGTTCAAGAGACCCAGTACTTC. The chain carries TRBV5-1 and TRBJ2-5; 7 bases are shared with TRBD2. The CDR3 is made up of 13 amino acids. From germline, CDR1 is SGHRS and CDR2 YFSETQ. The J segment lost 2 bases and the V segment lost 4 bases, leaving 2 bases of the junction unmatched.

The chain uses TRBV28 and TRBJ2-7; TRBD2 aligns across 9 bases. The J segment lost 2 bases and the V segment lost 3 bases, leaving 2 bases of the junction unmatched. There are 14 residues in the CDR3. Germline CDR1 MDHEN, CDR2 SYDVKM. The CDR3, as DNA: TGTGCCAGCAGTTTTCTAGCGGGAACCTACGAGCAGTACTTC. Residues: CASSFLAGTYEQYF. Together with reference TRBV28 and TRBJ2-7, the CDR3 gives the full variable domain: DVKVTQSSRYLVKRTGEKVFLECVQDMDHENMFWYRQDPGLGLRLIYFSYDVKMKEKGDIPEGYSVSREKKERFSLILESASTNQTSMYLCASSFLAGTYEQYFGPGTRLTVT.

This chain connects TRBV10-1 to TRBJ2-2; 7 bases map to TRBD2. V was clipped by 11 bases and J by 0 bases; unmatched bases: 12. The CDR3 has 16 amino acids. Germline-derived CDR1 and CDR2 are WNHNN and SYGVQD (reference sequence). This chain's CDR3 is CAFVFSGPTNTGELFF. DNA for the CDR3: TGCGCCTTTGTCTTTAGCGGGCCCACGAACACCGGGGAGCTGTTTTTT.

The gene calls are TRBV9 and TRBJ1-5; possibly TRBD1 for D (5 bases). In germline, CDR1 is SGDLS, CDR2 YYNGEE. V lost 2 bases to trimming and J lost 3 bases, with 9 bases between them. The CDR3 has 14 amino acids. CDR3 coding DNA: TGTGCCAGCAGCGTGGGGGAAACCAATCAGCCCCAGCATTTT. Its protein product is CASSVGETNQPQHF.